Reported below is one T cell receptor beta chain. Its antigen remains unknown. Per the germline V gene, CDR1 is SGHRS and CDR2 is YFSETQ. The CDR3 covers 16 residues. V dropped 0 bases and J dropped 0 bases, with 10 bases sitting between them. Unique molecular identifiers were built into the TCRbeta library. TCRdb processed the PCR reads anew with MiXCR; each CDR3 protein has one entry. The repertoire has hundreds of thousands of distinct CDR3 sequences, about an eighth of them found once; the top ten carry 0.79%. The entry originates in a study of T-cell reconstitution after alpha-beta-depleted transplantation in children. Findings and limits, study-wide: The origin of alpha-beta T cells about two months after transplant was reportedly several hundred expanded graft clones. The origin of high day-60 TCRbeta diversity in some patients lay in surviving recipient T cells and thymic progenitors. A year post-transplant, T-cell counts and diversity derived mostly from newly produced T cells.

The clonotype originates from a girl aged 2-10 years with congenital amegakaryocytic thrombocytopenia, due to receive a stem cell transplant. This specimen was PBMCs, taken before TCRalphabeta/CD19-depleted stem cell transplant. V is TRBV5-1 and J is TRBJ2-1; D is perhaps TRBD2 (5 bases). The DNA for the CDR3 is TGCGCCAGCAGCTTGGGTTCAACTAGCTCCTACAATGAGCAGTTCTTC. Protein product: CASSLGSTSSYNEQFF.